One sample yielded the 22 T cell receptor beta chains listed below, sequenced in a study of T cell responses to AZD1222 COVID-19 vaccine. Libraries were prepared by immunoSEQ multiplex PCR; TCRdb keeps only in-frame clonotypes and omits some of them. The data contain around 130,000 clones, roughly 89% of them seen just once; the ten biggest clones take up around 8%. The specimen comprised peripheral blood, sampled 28 days after the second dose of the MenACWY control vaccine. These receptors originate from an adult who received the MenACWY meningococcal vaccine as a control.

The rearrangement uses TRBV4-3 and TRBJ2-2, with D possibly being TRBD2 (5 bases). The germline V gene has CDR1 LGHNA and CDR2 YSLEER. The V end was cut by 4 bases, the J end by 6 bases, with 18 bases between. The CDR3 has 16 amino acids. The DNA for the CDR3 is TGCGCCAGCAGCCTCAGTGGGCTTTCGGAGGCCGGGGAGCTGTTTTTT. This codes for CASSLSGLSEAGELFF.

The V call is TRBV5-4, the J call TRBJ2-7; D is perhaps TRBD2 (7 bases). Germline CDR1 SGHNT, CDR2 YYREEE (reference sequence). Trimming shortened V by 0 bases and J by 7 bases, and 14 bases separated the two germline ends. CDR3 length: 14 residues. Here the CDR3 DNA reads TGTGCCAGCAGCTTGGGAGGGGGGGAGTTTGAGCAGTACTTC. Translated: CASSLGGGEFEQYF.

The chain employs TRBV7-3 and TRBJ2-3; TRBD1 matches 10 bases. This CDR3 spans 14 amino acids. Germline values: CDR1 SGHTA, CDR2 FQGTGA. With 5 bases clipped from V and 5 bases from J, the junction kept 4 bases outside the gene matches. Written as DNA, the CDR3 is TGTGCCAGCAGCGCGACAGGGGGCAAAGATACGCAGTATTTT. Its protein is CASSATGGKDTQYF.

The chain employs TRBV4-3 and TRBJ1-3; a possible D gene is TRBD1 (6 bases). The CDR3 is 17 residues long. Germline lookup yields CDR1 LGHNA and CDR2 YSLEER. The CDR3 protein is CGRSDRWGGRAGNTIYF. In nucleotides, the CDR3 is TGCGGCAGGAGTGACAGGTGGGGGGGGCGCGCTGGAAACACCATATATTTT.

This clone was seen a handful of times. This chain joins TRBV19 and TRBJ2-1; the D is unclear. Per the germline V gene, CDR1 is LNHDA and CDR2 is SQIVND (reference sequence). The CDR3 has 14 residues. V dropped 0 bases and J dropped 8 bases, with 11 bases sitting between them. The CDR3 reads CASSIEGLTHEQFF. The CDR3 bases are TGTGCCAGTAGTATAGAGGGCCTCACCCATGAGCAGTTCTTC.

The chain joins TRBV4-3 to TRBJ1-1, with D unclear. The CDR3 has 15 amino acids. V was pared by 0 bases and J by 1 base, with 9 bases between. Germline lookup yields CDR1 LGHNA and CDR2 YSLEER. The CDR3 DNA sequence: TGCGCCAGCAGCCAAGATGAGACGCCGAACACTGAAGCTTTCTTT. As protein: CASSQDETPNTEAFF.

The CDR3 sequence is CASSVDLGGGLNTDTQYF. The CDR3 nucleotides read TGTGCCAGCAGCGTAGATTTGGGAGGGGGCTTAAACACAGATACGCAGTATTTT. The chain combines TRBV9 with TRBJ2-3; D assignment may be TRBD1 or TRBD2 (7 bases each). Per the germline V gene, CDR1 is SGDLS and CDR2 is YYNGEE. The CDR3 totals 18 residues. The V gene lost 0 bases and the J gene lost 2 bases, with 19 bases spanning the gap.

V and J are TRBV15 and TRBJ2-6; 7 nucleotides agree with TRBD1. Germline V gives CDR1 LNHNV, CDR2 YYDKDF (reference sequence). V shed 3 bases and J 5 bases; nucleotides not matched to a gene: 7. CDR3 length: 16 amino acids. CDR3 in DNA: TGTGCCACCAGCAGGACCGACAGGGTCTGGGCCAACGTCCTGACTTTC. It specifies CATSRTDRVWANVLTF.

The chain is built from TRBV6-2 or TRBV6-3 and TRBJ1-1; D might be TRBD1 (5 bases). With 6 bases removed from V and 5 bases from J, the gap between germline ends came to 10 bases. Per the germline V gene, CDR1 is MNHEY and CDR2 is SVGEGT. This CDR3 comprises 12 residues. The CDR3: CASSLRQTEAFF. The DNA for the CDR3 is TGTGCCAGCAGCCTCAGACAGACTGAAGCTTTCTTT.

The genes are TRBV10-3 and TRBJ2-5; 8 nucleotides line up with TRBD1. The V segment lost 2 bases and the J segment 1 base; nucleotides outside the gene matches: 3. CDR1 is ENHRY, CDR2 SYGVKD, per germline. This CDR3 is 15 amino acids long. This chain's CDR3 is CAISEDGTGQETQYF. DNA of the CDR3: TGTGCCATCAGTGAGGACGGGACAGGCCAAGAGACCCAGTACTTC.

This clone was picked up one time. The genes are TRBV5-5 and TRBJ1-4; the match to TRBD1 covers 7 bases. Germline V gene lookup returns CDR1 SGHKS and CDR2 YYEKEE (reference sequence). Trimming took 3 bases from V and 3 from J; bases not matched to a gene: 2. There are 14 residues in the CDR3. CDR3 sequence: CASSSGQANEKLFF. The CDR3 DNA reads as TGTGCCAGCAGCTCCGGACAGGCTAATGAAAAACTGTTTTTT.

The sample holds one count of this clone. This chain joins TRBV12-3 or TRBV12-4 and TRBJ2-2, with D uncertain. V shed 6 bases and J shed 4 bases, with 9 bases lying between them. The CDR3 is made up of 13 amino acids. In DNA, the CDR3 is TGTGCCAGCAGGAGGAGTTCCACCGGGGAGCTGTTTTTT. This gives the protein CASRRSSTGELFF.

The CDR3 DNA reads TGTGCCAGCAGGCTGGCGGGAGGGGGAACCGGGGAGCTGTTTTTT. As protein: CASRLAGGGTGELFF. This rearrangement joins TRBV7-2 to TRBJ2-2; 9 nucleotides line up with TRBD2. This CDR3 spans 15 amino acids. Germline-derived CDR1 and CDR2 are SGHTA and FQGNSA. V was pared by 6 bases and J by 5 bases, with 7 bases of the junction left unmatched.

The chain carries TRBV24-1 and TRBJ2-3; D may be TRBD1 (6 bases). Germline V gives CDR1 KGHDR, CDR2 SFDVKD. V dropped 5 bases and J dropped 2 bases, with 16 bases sitting between them. This CDR3 contains 16 residues. In DNA form, the CDR3 reads TGTGCCACCAGTGGCCTCGGGCAGGGGTACACAGATACGCAGTATTTT. It specifies CATSGLGQGYTDTQYF.

This sequence joins TRBV7-9 and TRBJ1-6, with D perhaps TRBD1 (5 bases). Per the germline V gene, CDR1 is SEHNR and CDR2 is FQNEAQ (reference sequence). The ends were cut back, 10 bases at V and 14 bases at J, with 21 bases in the middle. The CDR3 has 13 residues. As DNA, the CDR3 is TGTGCCACCAGGATTGAAGGGGCGGTAACCCTCCACTTT. Encoded protein: CATRIEGAVTLHF.

The chain recombines TRBV11-2 with TRBJ2-2; 11 nucleotides line up with TRBD2. J was trimmed by 6 bases and V by 7 bases; bases with no gene match: 7. Germline loops: CDR1 SGHAT, CDR2 FQNNGV. The CDR3 is 15 residues long. The CDR3 sequence is CASTKIAGGPGELFF. Here the CDR3 DNA reads TGTGCCAGCACAAAGATAGCGGGGGGGCCCGGGGAGCTGTTTTTT.

The V call is TRBV9, the J call TRBJ2-2; D might be TRBD1 (5 bases). CDR3 size: 14 residues. Germline lookup yields CDR1 SGDLS and CDR2 YYNGEE. Trimming pared 2 bases from V and 7 bases from J, leaving 12 bases between. The CDR3 DNA is TGTGCCAGCAGCGTGTTGGGGCAGGGCGGGGAGCTGTTTTTT. The encoded protein is CASSVLGQGGELFF.

The V and J genes are TRBV10-3 and TRBJ1-6; 8 positions match TRBD1. V lost 7 bases to trimming and J lost 7 bases; unmatched junction nucleotides: 3. Germline CDR1 reads ENHRY; CDR2 reads SYGVKD. The CDR3 has 13 amino acids. The chain's CDR3 is CAITQGGNSPLHF. CDR3 bases: TGTGCCATCACACAGGGGGGCAATTCACCCCTCCACTTT.

This clone came up once. The chain has TRBV19 and TRBJ1-4; no clear D. Germline CDR1 is LNHDA and CDR2 is SQIVND (reference sequence). The V end was cut by 3 bases, the J end by 8 bases, with 7 bases between. The CDR3 is made up of 12 amino acids. The CDR3 bases are TGTGCCAGTAGTATTTTAGGGGAAAAACTGTTTTTT. This gives the protein CASSILGEKLFF.

V is TRBV24-1 and J is TRBJ1-3, with unresolved D. The CDR3 totals 15 residues. V dropped 3 bases and J dropped 2 bases, with 10 bases sitting between them. The germline gives CDR1 KGHDR, CDR2 SFDVKD. CDR3 sequence reads: CATSDPSAAGNTIYF. For the CDR3, the DNA is TGTGCCACCAGTGATCCCTCAGCGGCTGGAAACACCATATATTTT.

The V call is TRBV3-1 (or the pseudogene TRBV3-2), the J call TRBJ1-1; D remains unclear. The CDR3 covers 15 residues. V lost 4 bases and J lost 1, with 13 bases in between. Germline CDR1 LGHDT, CDR2 YNNKEL (reference sequence). The CDR3 loop is CASSRHMTWNTEAFF. DNA of the CDR3: TGTGCCAGCAGCCGCCATATGACGTGGAACACTGAAGCTTTCTTT.

The chain carries TRBV24-1 and TRBJ2-2; D is undetermined. This CDR3 contains 20 residues. Germline V gene data show CDR1 as KGHDR and CDR2 as SFDVKD. V lost 1 base and J 0 bases, leaving 20 bases between the germline ends. The CDR3 nucleotides read TGTGCCACCAGTGATTTTGGGTACGGGTTGGCCAACTCGAACACCGGGGAGCTGTTTTTT. As protein: CATSDFGYGLANSNTGELFF.